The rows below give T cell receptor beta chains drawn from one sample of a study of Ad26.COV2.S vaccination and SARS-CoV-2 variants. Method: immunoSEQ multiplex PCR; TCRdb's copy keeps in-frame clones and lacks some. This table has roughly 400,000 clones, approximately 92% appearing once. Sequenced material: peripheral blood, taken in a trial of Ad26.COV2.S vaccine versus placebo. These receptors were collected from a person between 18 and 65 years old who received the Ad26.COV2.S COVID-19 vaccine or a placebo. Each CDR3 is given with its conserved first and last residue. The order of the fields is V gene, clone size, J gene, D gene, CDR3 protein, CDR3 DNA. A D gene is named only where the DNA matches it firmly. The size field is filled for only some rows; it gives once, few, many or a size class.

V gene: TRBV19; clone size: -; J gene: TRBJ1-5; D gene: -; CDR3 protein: CASSRLGLGRNNQPQHF; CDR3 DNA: TGTGCCAGTAGTAGGTTGGGGTTGGGGCGTAACAATCAGCCCCAGCATTTT
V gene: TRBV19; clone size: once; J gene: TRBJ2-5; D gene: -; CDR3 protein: CASSPDFDPETQYF; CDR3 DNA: TGTGCCAGTAGTCCGGACTTTGATCCAGAGACCCAGTACTTC
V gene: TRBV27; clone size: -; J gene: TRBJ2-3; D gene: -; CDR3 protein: CASRGGSTDTQYF; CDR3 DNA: TGTGCCAGCAGAGGGGGGTCCACAGATACGCAGTATTTT
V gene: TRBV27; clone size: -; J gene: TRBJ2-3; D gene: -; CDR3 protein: CASTGGDTQYF; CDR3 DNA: TGTGCCAGCACGGGTGGTGATACGCAGTATTTT
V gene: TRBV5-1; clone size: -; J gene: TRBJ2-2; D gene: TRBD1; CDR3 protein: CASSFTGANTGELFF; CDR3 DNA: TGCGCCAGCAGCTTTACAGGGGCGAACACCGGGGAGCTGTTTTTT
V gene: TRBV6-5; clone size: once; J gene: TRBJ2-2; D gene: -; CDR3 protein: CASRQGFISPGELFF; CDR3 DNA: TGTGCCAGCAGGCAGGGGTTCATTAGTCCCGGGGAGCTGTTTTTT
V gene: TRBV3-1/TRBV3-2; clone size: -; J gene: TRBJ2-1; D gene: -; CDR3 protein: CASSQDMEGPIIEQFF; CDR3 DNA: TGTGCCAGCAGCCAAGACATGGAGGGCCCAATTATCGAGCAGTTCTTC
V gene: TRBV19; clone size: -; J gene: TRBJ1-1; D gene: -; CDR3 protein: CASSTSSGGGTEAFF; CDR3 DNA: TGTGCCAGTAGTACGAGCTCGGGAGGGGGCACTGAAGCTTTCTTT
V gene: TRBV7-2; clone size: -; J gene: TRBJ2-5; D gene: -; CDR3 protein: CASSLVIQVPGAQYF; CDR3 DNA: TGTGCCAGCAGCTTAGTTATTCAGGTTCCTGGGGCCCAGTACTTC
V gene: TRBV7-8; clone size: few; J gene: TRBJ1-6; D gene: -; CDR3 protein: CASSPNPTKNSPLHF; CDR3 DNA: TGTGCCAGCAGCCCGAACCCGACTAAAAATTCACCCCTCCACTTT
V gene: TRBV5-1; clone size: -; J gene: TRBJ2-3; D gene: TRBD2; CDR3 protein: CASSRSGGYTDTQYF; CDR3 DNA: TGCGCCAGCAGCCGAAGCGGGGGTTATACAGATACGCAGTATTTT
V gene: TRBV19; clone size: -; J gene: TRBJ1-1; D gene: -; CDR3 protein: CASLGPNTEAFF; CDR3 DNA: TGTGCCAGTCTGGGGCCGAACACTGAAGCTTTCTTT
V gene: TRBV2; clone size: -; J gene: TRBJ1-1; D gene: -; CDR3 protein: CASRDLRLGPEAFF; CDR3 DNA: TGTGCCAGCAGAGACCTACGACTCGGCCCTGAAGCTTTCTTT
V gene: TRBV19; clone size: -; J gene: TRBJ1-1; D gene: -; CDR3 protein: CASSIEADRQVNTEAFF; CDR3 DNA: TGTGCCAGTAGTATAGAGGCGGACAGACAAGTGAACACTGAAGCTTTCTTT
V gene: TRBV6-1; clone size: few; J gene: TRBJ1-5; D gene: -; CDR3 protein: CASSGRTISSNQPQHF; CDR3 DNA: TGTGCCAGCAGTGGCCGGACAATTAGTAGCAATCAGCCCCAGCATTTT
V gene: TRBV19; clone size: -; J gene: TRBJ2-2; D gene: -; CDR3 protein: CASLDRWVTGELFF; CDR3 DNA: TGTGCCAGTCTTGACCGGTGGGTTACCGGGGAGCTGTTTTTT
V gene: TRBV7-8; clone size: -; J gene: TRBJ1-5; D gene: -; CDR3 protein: CASSLVGYSNQPQHF; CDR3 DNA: TGTGCCAGCAGCTTAGTGGGGTATAGCAATCAGCCCCAGCATTTT
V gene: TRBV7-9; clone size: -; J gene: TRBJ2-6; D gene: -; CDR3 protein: CASGYNKYSGANVLTF; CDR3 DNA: TGTGCCAGCGGCTACAATAAGTACTCTGGGGCCAACGTCCTGACTTTC
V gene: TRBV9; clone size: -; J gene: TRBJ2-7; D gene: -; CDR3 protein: CASSGPQYEQYF; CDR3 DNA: TGTGCCAGCAGCGGCCCCCAATACGAGCAGTACTTC
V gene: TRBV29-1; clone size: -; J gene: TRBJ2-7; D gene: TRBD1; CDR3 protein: CSAGTGVAEQYF; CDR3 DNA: TGCAGCGCCGGGACAGGGGTCGCCGAGCAGTACTTC
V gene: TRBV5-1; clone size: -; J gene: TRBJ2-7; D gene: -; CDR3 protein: CASRSAIAYEQYF; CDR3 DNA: TGCGCCAGCAGGTCGGCTATTGCCTACGAGCAGTACTTC
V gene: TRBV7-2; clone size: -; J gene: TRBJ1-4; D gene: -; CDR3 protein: CASSPQASNEKLFF; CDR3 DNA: TGTGCCAGCAGCCCCCAGGCTTCTAATGAAAAACTGTTTTTT
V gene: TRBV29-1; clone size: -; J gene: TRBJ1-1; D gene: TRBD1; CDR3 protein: CSVSGTEVEAFF; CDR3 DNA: TGCAGCGTCTCCGGGACAGAGGTTGAAGCTTTCTTT
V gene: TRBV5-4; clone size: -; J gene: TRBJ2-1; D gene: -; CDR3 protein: CASSVRTYNEQFF; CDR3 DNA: TGTGCCAGCAGCGTGAGGACGTACAATGAGCAGTTCTTC
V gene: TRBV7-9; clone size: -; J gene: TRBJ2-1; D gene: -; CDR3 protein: CASSLTYNEQFF; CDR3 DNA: TGTGCCAGCAGCTTAACATACAATGAGCAGTTCTTC
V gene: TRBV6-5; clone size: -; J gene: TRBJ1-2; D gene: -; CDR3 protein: CASSYEARSGYGYTF; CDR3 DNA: TGTGCCAGCAGTTACGAAGCAAGGTCGGGCTATGGCTACACCTTC
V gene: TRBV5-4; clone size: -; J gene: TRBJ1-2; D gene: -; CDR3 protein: CASSPETQGIGYTF; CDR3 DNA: TGTGCCAGCAGCCCCGAGACCCAAGGGATTGGCTACACCTTC
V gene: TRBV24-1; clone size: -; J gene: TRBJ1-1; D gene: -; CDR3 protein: CATSDSQGTEAFF; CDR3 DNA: TGTGCCACCAGTGATTCCCAGGGCACTGAAGCTTTCTTT
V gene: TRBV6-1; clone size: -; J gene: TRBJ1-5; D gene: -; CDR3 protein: CASSEARGRQPQHF; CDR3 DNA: TGTGCCAGCAGTGAAGCGCGAGGGAGGCAGCCCCAGCATTTT
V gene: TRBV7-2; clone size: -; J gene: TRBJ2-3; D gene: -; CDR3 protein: CASSLSTSGLVFRDTQYF; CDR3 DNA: TGTGCCAGCAGCTTAAGTACGTCGGGACTTGTGTTTCGCGATACGCAGTATTTT
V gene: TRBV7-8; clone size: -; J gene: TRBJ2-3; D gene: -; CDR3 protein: CASSFSRGPIPGNTDTQYF; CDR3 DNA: TGTGCCAGCAGCTTTAGCAGGGGTCCTATTCCGGGGAACACAGATACGCAGTATTTT
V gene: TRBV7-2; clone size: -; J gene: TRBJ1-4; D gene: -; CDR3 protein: CASSQQWGNEKLFF; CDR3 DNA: TGTGCCAGCAGCCAACAGTGGGGTAATGAAAAACTGTTTTTT
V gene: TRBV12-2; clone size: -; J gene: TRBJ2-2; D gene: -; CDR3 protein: CASRPLTSGGPLSPGELFF; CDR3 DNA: TGTGCAAGTCGCCCGCTAACTAGCGGGGGACCTCTAAGCCCCGGGGAGCTGTTTTTT
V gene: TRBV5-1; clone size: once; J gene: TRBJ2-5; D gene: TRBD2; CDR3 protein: CASTLTSGGEQETQYF; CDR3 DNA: TGCGCCAGCACGTTAACTAGCGGGGGGGAACAAGAGACCCAGTACTTC
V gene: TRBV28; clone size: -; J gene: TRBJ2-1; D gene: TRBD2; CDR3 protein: CASSKRLAGGRDEQFF; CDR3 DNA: TGTGCCAGCAGCAAGAGACTAGCGGGGGGAAGGGATGAGCAGTTCTTC
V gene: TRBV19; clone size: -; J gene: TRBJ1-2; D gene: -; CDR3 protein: CASSIYGTPPNYGYTF; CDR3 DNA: TGTGCCAGTAGTATATATGGGACCCCACCGAACTATGGCTACACCTTC
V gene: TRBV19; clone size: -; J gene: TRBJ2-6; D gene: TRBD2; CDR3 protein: CASSMLERGNSGANVLTF; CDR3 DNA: TGTGCCAGTAGTATGCTTGAGCGGGGGAACTCTGGGGCCAACGTCCTGACTTTC
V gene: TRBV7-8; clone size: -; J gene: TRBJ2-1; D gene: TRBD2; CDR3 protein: CASSLALAGGPEQFF; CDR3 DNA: TGTGCCAGCAGCTTAGCGCTAGCGGGGGGGCCCGAGCAGTTCTTC
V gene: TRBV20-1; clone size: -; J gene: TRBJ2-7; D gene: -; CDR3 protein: CSASLELRTSSYEQYF; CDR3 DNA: TGCAGTGCTAGTCTTGAGCTGCGCACTAGTAGCTACGAGCAGTACTTC
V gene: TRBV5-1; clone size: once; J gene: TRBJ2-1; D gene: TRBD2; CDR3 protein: CASSLSAGGPALVNYNEQFF; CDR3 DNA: TGCGCCAGCAGCTTGTCCGCGGGGGGGCCGGCTTTAGTGAACTACAATGAGCAGTTCTTC
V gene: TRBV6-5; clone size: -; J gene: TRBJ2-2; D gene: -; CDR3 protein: CASSYNRPNTGELFF; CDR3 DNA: TGTGCCAGCAGTTACAACAGACCGAACACCGGGGAGCTGTTTTTT
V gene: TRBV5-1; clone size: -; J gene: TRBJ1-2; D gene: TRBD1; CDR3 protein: CASSPDRGRRGYTF; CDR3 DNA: TGCGCCAGCAGCCCGGACAGGGGGCGAAGAGGCTACACCTTC
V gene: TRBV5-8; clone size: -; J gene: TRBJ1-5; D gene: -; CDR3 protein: CARGRLNQPQHF; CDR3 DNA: TGTGCCAGGGGACGGCTCAATCAGCCCCAGCATTTT
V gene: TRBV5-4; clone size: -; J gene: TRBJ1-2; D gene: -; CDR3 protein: CASSPEWAGGGYTF; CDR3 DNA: TGTGCCAGCAGCCCCGAATGGGCAGGCGGTGGCTACACCTTC
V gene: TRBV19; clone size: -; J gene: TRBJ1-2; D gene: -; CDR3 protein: CASSFGDYGYTF; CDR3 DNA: TGTGCCAGTAGTTTTGGGGACTATGGCTACACCTTC
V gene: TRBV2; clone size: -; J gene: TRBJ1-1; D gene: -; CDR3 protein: CASSVQGYTEAFF; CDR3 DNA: TGTGCCAGCAGTGTACAGGGTTATACTGAAGCTTTCTTT
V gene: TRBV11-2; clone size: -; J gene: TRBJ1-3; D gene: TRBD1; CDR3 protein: CASSLGRQGALSGNTIYF; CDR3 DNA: TGTGCCAGCAGCCTGGGAAGACAGGGGGCTCTCTCTGGAAACACCATATATTTT
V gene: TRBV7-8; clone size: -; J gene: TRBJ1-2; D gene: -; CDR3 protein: CASSDGYGYTF; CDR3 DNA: TGTGCCAGCAGCGATGGGTATGGCTACACCTTC
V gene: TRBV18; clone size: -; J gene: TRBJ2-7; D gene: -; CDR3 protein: CASSPGDRYEQYF; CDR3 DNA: TGTGCCAGCTCACCGGGGGATCGCTACGAGCAGTACTTC
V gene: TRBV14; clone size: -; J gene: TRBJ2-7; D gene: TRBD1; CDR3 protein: CASSPNRGEQYF; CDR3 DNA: TGTGCCAGCAGCCCGAACAGGGGCGAGCAGTACTTC
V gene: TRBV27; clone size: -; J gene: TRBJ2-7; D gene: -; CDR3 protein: CASSLGPPYEQYF; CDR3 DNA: TGTGCCAGCAGTTTAGGCCCTCCCTACGAGCAGTACTTC
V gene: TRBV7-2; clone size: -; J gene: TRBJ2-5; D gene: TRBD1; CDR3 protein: CASSLRGLSQETQYF; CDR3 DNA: TGTGCCAGCAGCCTAAGGGGGCTTAGCCAAGAGACCCAGTACTTC
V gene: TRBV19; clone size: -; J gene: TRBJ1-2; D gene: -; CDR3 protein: CASSTNSNYGYTF; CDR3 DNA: TGTGCCAGTAGTACTAACTCTAACTATGGCTACACCTTC
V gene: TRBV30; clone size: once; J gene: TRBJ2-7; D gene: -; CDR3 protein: CAWSVLKPGGGIPYEQYF; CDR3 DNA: TGTGCCTGGAGTGTACTCAAACCCGGAGGAGGGATTCCCTACGAGCAGTACTTC
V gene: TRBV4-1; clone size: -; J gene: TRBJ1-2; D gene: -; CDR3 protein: CASSQELGHLGYTF; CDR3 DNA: TGCGCCAGCAGCCAAGAACTAGGACATTTGGGCTACACCTTC